At least ten counts were recorded for the clone carrying this TCR beta chain. Sample-barcoded 5' priming and a J-beta primer mix drove a second PCR of roughly 6 to 12 cycles. Every sample produced at least 2.5 million CDR3-containing paired-end reads. TCRdb called the 5' RACE reads again in MiXCR, with one record for every CDR3 protein. The sample holds 630,000 or so distinct CDR3 sequences; less than 35% are singletons and the top ten take 15% to 17%. This sample was included in a study of blood T cells in healthy people across ages. Germline V gene lookup returns CDR1 SGHRS and CDR2 YFSETQ. V was cut by 7 bases and J by 2 bases, with 10 bases left in between. This CDR3 has 13 residues. The donors, all healthy, were Caucasians living in Russia, aged roughly 6 to 95. Investigators took 9.5 to 10 milliliters of peripheral blood from every donor.

The J gene is TRBJ2-1, the V gene TRBV5-1; perhaps D is TRBD1 or TRBD2 (6 bases each). The source is an elderly woman in good health. The source material was blood. The chain's CDR3 is CASGGPTYNEQFF. CDR3 DNA sequence: TGCGCCAGCGGGGGGCCGACCTACAATGAGCAGTTCTTC.